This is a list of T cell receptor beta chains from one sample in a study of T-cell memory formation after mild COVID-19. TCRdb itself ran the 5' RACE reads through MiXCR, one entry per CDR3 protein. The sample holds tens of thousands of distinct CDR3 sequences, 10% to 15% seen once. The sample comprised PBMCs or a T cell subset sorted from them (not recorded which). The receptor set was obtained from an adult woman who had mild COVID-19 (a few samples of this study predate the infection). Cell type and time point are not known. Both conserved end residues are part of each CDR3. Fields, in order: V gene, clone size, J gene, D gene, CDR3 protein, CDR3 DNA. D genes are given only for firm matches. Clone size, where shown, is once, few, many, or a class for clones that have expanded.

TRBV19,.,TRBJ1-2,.,CASKGEYLGYTF,TGTGCCAGTAAAGGGGAGTACCTTGGCTACACCTTC
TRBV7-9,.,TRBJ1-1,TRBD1,CASSLVSGGNTEAFF,TGTGCCAGCAGCTTAGTCTCAGGGGGTAACACTGAAGCTTTCTTT
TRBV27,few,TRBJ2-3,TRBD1,CASSFLGQGIDTQYF,TGTGCCAGCAGTTTCCTCGGACAGGGGATAGATACGCAGTATTTT
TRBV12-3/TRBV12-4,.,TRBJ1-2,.,CASSLPQNYGYTF,TGTGCCAGCAGTTTACCACAAAACTATGGCTACACCTTC
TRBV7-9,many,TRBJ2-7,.,CASSFASEQYF,TGTGCCAGCAGCTTCGCTAGCGAGCAGTACTTC
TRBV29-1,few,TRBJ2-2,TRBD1,CSVETGTRNTGELFF,TGCAGCGTAGAGACAGGGACAAGAAACACCGGGGAGCTGTTTTTT
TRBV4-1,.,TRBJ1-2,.,CASSQVGEAGYTF,TGCGCCAGCAGCCAAGTAGGGGAGGCTGGCTACACCTTC
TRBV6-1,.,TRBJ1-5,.,CASSEVGNNQPQHF,TGTGCCAGCAGTGAAGTGGGCAACAATCAGCCCCAGCATTTT
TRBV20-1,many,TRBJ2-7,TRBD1,CSARGTAYEQYF,TGCAGTGCTAGGGGGACAGCCTACGAGCAGTACTTC
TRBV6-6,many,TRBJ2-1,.,CASSFLRDMGTSNEQFF,TGTGCCAGCAGCTTCCTTCGGGACATGGGAACCTCCAATGAGCAGTTCTTC
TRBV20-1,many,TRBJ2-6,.,CSARMHSGANVLTF,TGCAGTGCTAGAATGCACTCTGGGGCCAACGTCCTGACTTTC
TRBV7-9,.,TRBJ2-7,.,CASQSSYEQYF,TGTGCTTCACAGAGCTCCTACGAGCAGTACTTC
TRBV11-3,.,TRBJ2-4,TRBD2,CASSFRVAGVNIQYF,TGTGCCAGCAGCTTTCGCGTCGCGGGAGTGAACATTCAGTACTTC
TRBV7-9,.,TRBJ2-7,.,CASSFVSYEQYF,TGTGCCAGCAGCTTCGTATCCTACGAGCAGTACTTC
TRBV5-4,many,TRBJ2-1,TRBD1,CASSTRTGGFNEQFF,TGTGCCAGCAGCACGCGGACAGGGGGCTTCAATGAGCAGTTCTTC
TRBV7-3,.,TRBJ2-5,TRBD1,CASSTTGGGETQYF,TGTGCCAGCAGCACTACAGGGGGCGGGGAGACCCAGTACTTC
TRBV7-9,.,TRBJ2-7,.,CASSDRVHSYEQYF,TGTGCCAGCAGCGATCGGGTTCACTCCTACGAGCAGTACTTC
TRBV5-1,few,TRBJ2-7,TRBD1,CASSLGTGGDEQYF,TGCGCCAGCAGCTTGGGGACAGGGGGCGACGAGCAGTACTTC
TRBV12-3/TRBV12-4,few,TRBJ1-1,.,CASSPLKNTEAFF,TGTGCCAGCAGTCCCCTTAAGAACACTGAAGCTTTCTTT
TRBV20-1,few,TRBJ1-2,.,CSAETGGLGVGYGYTF,TGCAGTGCCGAAACTGGGGGCCTCGGAGTGGGCTATGGCTACACCTTC
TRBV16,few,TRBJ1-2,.,CASSQYRNYGYTF,TGTGCCAGCAGCCAATACCGAAACTATGGCTACACCTTC
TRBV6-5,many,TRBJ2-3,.,CASSYGDGAAQYF,TGTGCCAGCAGTTACGGAGATGGAGCTGCGCAGTATTTT
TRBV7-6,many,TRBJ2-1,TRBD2,CASSLAGGLNEQFF,TGTGCCAGCAGCTTAGCGGGAGGGTTGAATGAGCAGTTCTTC
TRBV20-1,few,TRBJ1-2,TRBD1,CSARHRDRLTYGYTF,TGCAGTGCTCGCCATAGGGACAGGCTAACCTATGGCTACACCTTC
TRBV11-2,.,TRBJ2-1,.,CASSLGESSYNEQFF,TGTGCCAGCAGCTTAGGGGAGAGCTCCTACAATGAGCAGTTCTTC
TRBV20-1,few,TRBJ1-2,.,CSPSPRIGDGYTF,TGCAGTCCCTCTCCTCGGATCGGGGATGGCTACACCTTC
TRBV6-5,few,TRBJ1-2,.,CASRARGRANYGYTF,TGTGCCAGCAGGGCTCGGGGGCGAGCTAACTATGGCTACACCTTC
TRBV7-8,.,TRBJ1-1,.,CASTLIEHTEAFF,TGTGCCAGCACCTTGATCGAGCACACTGAAGCTTTCTTT
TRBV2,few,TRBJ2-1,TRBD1,CASSLRSTGEDDEQFF,TGTGCCAGCAGCCTTCGGTCGACAGGGGAGGACGATGAGCAGTTCTTC
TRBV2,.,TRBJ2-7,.,CASSEDVAYEQYF,TGTGCCAGCAGCGAAGACGTAGCCTACGAGCAGTACTTC
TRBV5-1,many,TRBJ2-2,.,CASSLVGGGELFF,TGCGCCAGCAGCCTGGTCGGGGGCGGGGAGCTGTTTTTT
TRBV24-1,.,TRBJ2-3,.,CATSDLGADTQYF,TGTGCCACCAGTGATTTAGGGGCAGATACGCAGTATTTT
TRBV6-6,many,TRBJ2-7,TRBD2,CASSTLTRDYTYEQYF,TGTGCCAGCAGTACCTTGACTCGGGACTACACCTACGAGCAGTACTTC
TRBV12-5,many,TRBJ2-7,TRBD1,CASGPRTGASYEQYF,TGTGCTAGTGGTCCCCGGACAGGGGCCTCCTACGAGCAGTACTTC
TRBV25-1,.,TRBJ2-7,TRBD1,CASSESPLQGRTAEQYF,TGTGCCAGCAGTGAATCTCCCCTACAGGGGCGGACGGCCGAGCAGTACTTC
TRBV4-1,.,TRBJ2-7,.,CASSQEPVTSGEQYF,TGCGCCAGCAGCCAAGAGCCCGTGACATCGGGGGAGCAGTACTTC
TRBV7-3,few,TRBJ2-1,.,CASSLNPLSAVDNEQFF,TGTGCCAGCAGCCTGAACCCCCTGTCAGCGGTCGACAATGAGCAGTTCTTC
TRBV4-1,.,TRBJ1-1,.,CASSQVGGVNEAFF,TGCGCCAGCAGCCAAGTGGGAGGGGTTAATGAAGCTTTCTTT
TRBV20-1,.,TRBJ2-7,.,CSARDPERGSYEQYF,TGCAGTGCTAGAGATCCCGAGAGGGGGAGCTACGAGCAGTACTTC
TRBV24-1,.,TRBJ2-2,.,CATSDSGIAGELFF,TGTGCCACCAGTGATTCGGGGATCGCCGGGGAGCTGTTTTTT
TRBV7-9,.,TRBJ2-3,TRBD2,CASSSGLAGGADTQYF,TGTGCCAGCAGCTCGGGACTAGCGGGGGGTGCAGATACGCAGTATTTT
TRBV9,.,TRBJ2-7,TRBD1,CASSAAGQGFGEQYF,TGTGCCAGCAGCGCAGCGGGACAGGGGTTCGGGGAGCAGTACTTC
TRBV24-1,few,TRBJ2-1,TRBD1,CATTGTGDDEQFF,TGTGCCACCACCGGGACAGGGGATGATGAGCAGTTCTTC
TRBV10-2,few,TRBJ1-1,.,CASSDPGMNTEAFF,TGCGCCAGCAGTGACCCAGGGATGAACACTGAAGCTTTCTTT
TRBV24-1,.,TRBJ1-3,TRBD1,CATSDEGADGNTIYF,TGTGCCACCAGTGATGAGGGGGCTGATGGAAACACCATATATTTT
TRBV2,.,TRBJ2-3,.,CARSEVGEDTQYF,TGTGCCAGAAGTGAAGTAGGAGAAGATACGCAGTATTTT
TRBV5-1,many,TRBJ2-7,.,CASSDLYEQYF,TGCGCCAGCAGCGACCTCTACGAGCAGTACTTC
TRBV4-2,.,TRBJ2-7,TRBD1,CASIQAGRDRDYEQYF,TGTGCCAGCATCCAAGCGGGTCGGGACAGGGACTACGAGCAGTACTTC
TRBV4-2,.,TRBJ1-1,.,CASSHPLGTEAFF,TGTGCCAGCAGCCACCCCTTGGGCACTGAAGCTTTCTTT
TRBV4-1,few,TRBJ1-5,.,CASSQGWAPNQPQHF,TGCGCCAGCAGCCAAGGATGGGCCCCGAATCAGCCCCAGCATTTT
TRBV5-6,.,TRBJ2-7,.,CASSLDDYEQYF,TGTGCCAGCAGCTTGGACGATTACGAGCAGTACTTC
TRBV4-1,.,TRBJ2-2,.,CASSPSGAGMGNTGELFF,TGCGCCAGCAGCCCCTCTGGAGCAGGGATGGGGAACACCGGGGAGCTGTTTTTT
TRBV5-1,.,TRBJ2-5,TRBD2,CASSSQREAGQETQYF,TGCGCCAGCAGCTCGCAACGGGAGGCGGGCCAAGAGACCCAGTACTTC
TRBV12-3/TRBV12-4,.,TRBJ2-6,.,CASSFMVAAASGANVLTF,TGTGCCAGCAGTTTCATGGTGGCAGCGGCATCTGGGGCCAACGTCCTGACTTTC
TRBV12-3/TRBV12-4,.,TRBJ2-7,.,CASSPPPSYEQYF,TGTGCCAGCAGCCCCCCCCCGTCCTACGAGCAGTACTTC
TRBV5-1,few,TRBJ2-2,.,CASKKGQTTGELFF,TGCGCCAGCAAGAAAGGGCAGACCACCGGGGAGCTGTTTTTT
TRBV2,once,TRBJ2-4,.,CASSEAATGTQLAKNIQYF,TGTGCCAGCAGTGAAGCCGCGACCGGGACACAACTAGCCAAAAACATTCAGTACTTC
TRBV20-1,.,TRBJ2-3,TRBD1,CSARDLGGQSVTQYF,TGCAGTGCTAGAGATCTAGGGGGCCAGTCGGTTACGCAGTATTTT
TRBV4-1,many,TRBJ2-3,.,CASSRESGTPWGTDTQYF,TGCGCCAGCAGCCGAGAATCCGGGACACCCTGGGGCACAGATACGCAGTATTTT
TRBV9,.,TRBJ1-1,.,CASSVGRYTEAFF,TGTGCCAGCAGCGTCGGACGGTACACTGAAGCTTTCTTT